Following are 2 T cell receptor beta chains from one sample sequenced in a study of monozygotic twins with inflammatory bowel disease. TCRdb re-called the 5' RACE reads; one entry per CDR3 protein, DNA not given. The table for this sample gives about 160,000 distinct CDR3 sequences. The sequencing input was blood. These TCRs come from a human donor with ulcerative colitis or Crohn's disease, or a healthy co-twin of an affected twin (not recorded which).

The rearrangement joins TRBV2 to TRBJ1-2; TCRdb's assignment of TRBD1 cannot be checked, as there is no DNA. The CDR3 has 16 amino acids. Looked up from germline, CDR1 is SNHLY and CDR2 is FYNNEI. CDR3 sequence reads: CASSEALGSPGHGYTF.

The chain couples TRBV5-4 to TRBJ2-7; the D call from TCRdb, TRBD2, cannot be confirmed without DNA. Germline lookup yields CDR1 SGHNT and CDR2 YYREEE (reference sequence). The CDR3 spans 15 residues. The CDR3 protein is CASSLEVGRGYEQYF. Based on the CDR3 plus reference TRBV5-4 and TRBJ2-7, the full variable domain is ETGVTQSPTHLIKTRGQQVTLRCSSQSGHNTVSWYQQALGQGPQFIFQYYREEENGRGNFPPRFSGLQFPNYSSELNVNALELDDSALYLCASSLEVGRGYEQYFGPGTRLTVT.